The 20 T cell receptor beta chains below come from one sample, sequenced in a study of blood T cell repertoires in COVID-19. Using immunoSEQ multiplex PCR, the repertoire was profiled, and TCRdb retains in-frame clones only, with some absent. This sample has 150,000 to 200,000 clones; about 88% occur once, and the top ten carry roughly 26%. What was sequenced was peripheral blood. Every receptor here comes from a man aged 60 to 75 with acute or convalescent COVID-19.

This clone occurred once. The chain uses TRBV9 and TRBJ2-1; 10 bases line up with TRBD2. This CDR3 spans 16 amino acids. Germline-derived CDR1 and CDR2 are SGDLS and YYNGEE. V was clipped by 3 bases and J by 3 bases; unmatched bases: 6. CDR3: CASSEGSGRVYNEQFF. In nucleotides, the CDR3 is TGTGCCAGCAGCGAAGGGAGCGGGAGGGTCTACAATGAGCAGTTCTTC.

The gene calls are TRBV19 and TRBJ2-6; 12 bases agree with TRBD1. This CDR3 region has 17 residues. Trimming took 6 bases from V and 4 from J; bases not matched to a gene: 7. Germline lookup yields CDR1 LNHDA and CDR2 SQIVND (reference sequence). In DNA, the CDR3 is TGTGCCAGTAGCTCAGGGACAGGGGGCTTCGGGGCCAACGTCCTGACTTTC. It is translated as CASSSGTGGFGANVLTF.

CDR3 coding DNA: TGTGCCAGCAGTTTTATGCCTACAGGGGGCACTGAAGCTTTCTTT. Its protein is CASSFMPTGGTEAFF. The chain employs TRBV6-5 and TRBJ1-1; 8 nucleotides match TRBD1. The CDR3 runs 15 residues. The ends lost 4 bases at V and 4 bases at J; junction bases unmatched: 8. CDR1 is MNHEY, CDR2 SVGAGI, per germline.

The chain joins TRBV2 to TRBJ1-1; the D gene is possibly TRBD1 (6 bases). The CDR3 is 14 residues long. Germline loops: CDR1 SNHLY, CDR2 FYNNEI. The V gene lost 7 bases and the J gene lost 6 bases, with 18 bases spanning the gap. The CDR3 sequence is CASKPLAAGAEAFF. As DNA, the CDR3 is TGTGCCAGCAAGCCCCTAGCAGCAGGGGCTGAAGCTTTCTTT.

This chain links TRBV27 with TRBJ1-1; a weak D match, TRBD1 (5 bases). The CDR3 runs 14 residues. The ends were cut back, 5 bases at V and 4 bases at J, with 14 bases in the middle. Germline CDR1 MNHEY, CDR2 SMNVEV (reference sequence). The CDR3 DNA reads TGTGCCAGCAGTAGTGGGGGGGGGAGCACTGAAGCTTTCTTT. Protein sequence: CASSSGGGSTEAFF.

The chain links TRBV5-4 to TRBJ2-5; TRBD2 aligns across 16 bases. The V gene's germline CDR1 is SGHNT and CDR2 YYREEE (reference sequence). J was trimmed by 4 bases and V by 4 bases; bases with no gene match: 4. The CDR3 extends over 16 amino acids. The CDR3: CASSLGTSGRGETQYF. The CDR3, as DNA: TGTGCCAGCAGCCTCGGGACTAGCGGGAGGGGAGAGACCCAGTACTTC.

The rearrangement uses TRBV6-5 and TRBJ1-1; 7 bases are shared with TRBD1. Germline V CDR1 and CDR2: MNHEY, SVGAGI. The CDR3 is 14 amino acids. Trimming removed 6 bases from V and 1 base from J; junction bases left unmatched: 5. The CDR3 protein is CASRMGQQNTEAFF. DNA of the CDR3: TGTGCCAGCAGAATGGGACAGCAGAACACTGAAGCTTTCTTT.

This sequence joins TRBV7-8 and TRBJ1-5; no definite D call. Deletions cut 5 bases from V and 3 bases from J, with 11 bases between. Germline CDR1 and CDR2: SGHVS and FQNEAQ. The CDR3 totals 14 residues. CDR3 loop: CASSPTGINQPQHF. The CDR3 region has the DNA TGTGCCAGCAGCCCAACCGGGATCAATCAGCCCCAGCATTTT.

The chain uses TRBV18 and TRBJ2-6; D gene uncertain. Germline CDR1 reads KGHSH; CDR2 reads LQKENI. The CDR3 is 19 amino acids. V was shortened by 0 bases and J by 0 bases, with 15 bases between the two germline ends. The CDR3 here is CASSPPFAGFISGANVLTF. In DNA, the CDR3 is TGTGCCAGCTCACCACCGTTCGCAGGATTCATCTCTGGGGCCAACGTCCTGACTTTC.

This clone was detected only once. J is TRBJ1-1 and V is TRBV6-4, with D hard to call. Germline V gives CDR1 MRHNA, CDR2 SNTAGT. Trimming took off 4 bases at V and 0 bases at J, with 6 bases between the two ends. The CDR3 runs 13 residues. The chain's CDR3 is CASSVELNTEAFF. The CDR3 DNA sequence: TGTGCCAGCAGTGTAGAACTGAACACTGAAGCTTTCTTT.

There are a few counts of this clone. V gene TRBV5-1 combines with J gene TRBJ2-4; 9 bases are shared with TRBD1. Trimming took 5 bases from V and 6 from J; bases not matched to a gene: 3. Germline lookup yields CDR1 SGHRS and CDR2 YFSETQ. The CDR3 runs 13 residues. The CDR3 sequence: CASRPGQGNIQYF. The CDR3 DNA sequence: TGCGCCAGCAGGCCGGGACAGGGAAACATTCAGTACTTC.

The chain combines TRBV4-3 with TRBJ2-6; D is unresolved. Germline-derived CDR1 and CDR2 are LGHNA and YSLEER. The ends were cut back, 0 bases at V and 0 bases at J, with 6 bases in the middle. The CDR3 is 16 amino acids. CDR3 sequence (DNA): TGCGCCAGCAGCCAAGATTCCCGCTCTGGGGCCAACGTCCTGACTTTC. Residues: CASSQDSRSGANVLTF.

This clone has just one count. The J gene is TRBJ2-7, the V gene TRBV5-6; 9 nucleotides align to TRBD1. Germline CDR1 and CDR2: SGHDT and YYEEEE. V dropped 4 bases and J dropped 0; count of bases not matched to a gene: 8. The CDR3 extends over 16 amino acids. DNA of the CDR3: TGTGCCAGCAGCCCGGACAGGGGATCGACCTCCTACGAGCAGTACGTC. Translated, it gives CASSPDRGSTSYEQYV.

This clone was picked up one time. The gene calls are TRBV5-4 and TRBJ2-7; D unclear. The CDR3 has 13 residues. V lost 0 bases, J lost 4 bases, and 8 bases lay in between. CDR1 is SGHNT, CDR2 YYREEE, per germline (reference sequence). As DNA, the CDR3 is TGTGCCAGCAGCTTGGGTAGTGCGTACGAGCAGTACTTC. Translation: CASSLGSAYEQYF.

J is TRBJ2-1 and V is TRBV4-2; the D gene is possibly TRBD2 (6 bases). V dropped 2 bases and J dropped 0 bases, with 11 bases sitting between them. Per germline, CDR1 LGHNA and CDR2 YNFKEQ. The CDR3 contains 16 residues. The CDR3 region has the DNA TGTGCCAGCAGCCAACTAGCGCCGAGCTCCTACAATGAGCAGTTCTTC. This encodes CASSQLAPSSYNEQFF.

The chain employs TRBV7-9 and TRBJ1-1; D remains unclear. V was shortened by 2 bases and J by 1 base, with 5 bases between the two germline ends. Germline V CDR1 and CDR2: SEHNR, FQNEAQ (reference sequence). The CDR3 sequence is 13 residues long. DNA of the CDR3: TGTGCCAGCAGCTTAACATCGAACACTGAAGCTTTCTTT. Protein: CASSLTSNTEAFF.

J is TRBJ1-5 and V is TRBV3-1 (or the pseudogene TRBV3-2), with D possibly matching TRBD1 (5 bases). The V and J ends lost 1 base and 4 bases respectively, with 17 bases between them. From germline, CDR1 is LGHDT and CDR2 YNNKEL (reference sequence). This CDR3 has 17 amino acids. CDR3 nucleotides: TGTGCCAGCAGCCAAGGCGGGGCAGGGCTCCCGAATCAGCCCCAGCATTTT. Encoded protein: CASSQGGAGLPNQPQHF.

Remarks on this clone: Additional DNA sequences in this sample encode the identical CDR3. J is TRBJ2-6 and V is TRBV7-9; 8 nucleotides align to TRBD1. From germline, CDR1 is SEHNR and CDR2 FQNEAQ (reference sequence). The CDR3 length is 16 residues. With 5 bases clipped from V and 2 bases from J, the junction kept 5 bases outside the gene matches. CDR3 coding DNA: TGTGCCAGCAGCCTACAGGGGGGCGCTGGGGCCAACGTCCTGACTTTC. It specifies CASSLQGGAGANVLTF.

The chain recombines TRBV5-1 with TRBJ2-7, with 10 bases aligning to TRBD1. This CDR3 region has 14 residues. Looked up from germline, CDR1 is SGHRS and CDR2 is YFSETQ. V gave up 4 bases and J gave up 5 bases; unmatched junction bases: 6. CDR3 protein: CASSAGQGNDEQYV. The CDR3 bases are TGCGCCAGCAGCGCGGGACAGGGGAACGACGAGCAGTACGTC.

The chain recombines TRBV6-5 with TRBJ1-1; D is uncertain. The CDR3 contains 15 residues. V dropped 6 bases and J dropped 1 base, with 15 bases sitting between them. CDR1 MNHEY and CDR2 SVGAGI come from the germline V gene. In DNA form, the CDR3 reads TGTGCCAGCAGCGACCCTTGGGAGGGGAACACTGAAGCTTTCTTT. This sequence encodes CASSDPWEGNTEAFF.